This TCR beta chain was captured by sequencing in a study of molecular identifiers for immune sequencing clone quantification. Remarks on this clonotype: The target antigen is unknown.

Study-level findings and limits: Barcode collisions between identical TCR molecules could shrink estimates of highly expanded clone sizes. Over 98% of effector molecules, but under 1% in naive cells, were held by clones with more than 20 RNA copies.

Libraries from naive CD8 cells were generated from approximately 20,000 to 1,000,000 sorted cells (with 10%, 30% or 50% RNA). The CDR3 runs 17 residues. In preparing bulk TCR libraries, previously described methods and listed TCR primers were used. MiXCR, applied by TCRdb to the PCR reads, yields one record per CDR3 protein. The sample records approximately 630,000 distinct CDR3 sequences, less than 30% being singletons. The chain uses TRBV3-2 and TRBJ2-7; TRBD2 is taken as the D call from the table, unchecked against the DNA. TRBV3-2 counts as a pseudogene. Sequenced input: naive CD8+ T cells from blood, with Jurkat cell RNA spiked in. Stated subset: FACS-sorted CD8+CD4-CCR7+CD45RA+ naive T cells. This clonotype was obtained from a human donor in good health. Some libraries in this study had Jurkat cell RNA spiked in. Here the CDR3 DNA reads TGTGCCAGCAGCCAAGAGGGGGTGGGCAGAGGGCCCCACGAGCAGTACTTC. Translation: CASSQEGVGRGPHEQYF.